This T cell receptor (beta chain) was found in a study of T cell repertoires in cytomegalovirus infection. Study information: It can be stated that public TCR beta signatures indicated CMV infection as well as a matching HLA type.

Points on this clonotype: The antigen remains undetermined.

TCRdb called the reads again in MiXCR, with one record for every CDR3 protein. This table holds approximately 1,000,000 distinct CDR3 sequences, 30% to 40% found once. This specimen was cultured CD8+ T cells from PBMCs, taken from culture after CMV antigen stimulation. The origin of this receptor is a human donor in good health (CMV status not recorded). Some clones in this sample may be carry-over from other donors' samples.

Here the CDR3 DNA reads TGTGCCACCAGCGAGTCACGGGACACCTTACAAGAGACCCAGTACTTC. This codes for CATSESRDTLQETQYF. The V call is TRBV15, the J call TRBJ2-5; TRBD1 might be the D (6 bases). V was pared by 5 bases and J by 2 bases, with 18 bases between. Germline assignment: CDR1 LNHNV and CDR2 YYDKDF (reference sequence). The CDR3 runs 16 residues. Looking up the rest from reference TRBV15 and TRBJ2-5 gives the full variable domain: DAMVIQNPRYQVTQFGKPVTLSCSQTLNHNVMYWYQQKSSQAPKLLFHYYDKDFNNEADTPDNFQSRRPNTSFCFLDIRSPGLGDTAMYLCATSESRDTLQETQYFGPGTRLLVL.